Below are 5 T cell receptor beta chains sequenced from a single sample in a study of CD4 T cells in relation to SARS-CoV-2 and coronaviruses. These receptors have no identified antigens. Profiling relied on immunoSEQ multiplex PCR, and the TCRdb table lists in-frame clones only, not all of them. The sample carries about 16,000 clones, around four fifths recorded once. Unexposed donor CD4+ T cells date from about 2011-2018, before the COVID-19 pandemic. CD4+ T cells were isolated from the cells after less than 13 days of culture. Source material: CD4+ T cells from PBMCs, cultured in vitro. These TCRs come from a human donor in good health.

The genes are TRBV6-5 and TRBJ2-1, with D uncertain. CDR1 is MNHEY, CDR2 SVGAGI, per germline. V dropped 3 bases and J dropped 10 bases, with 13 bases sitting between them. The CDR3 consists of 13 residues. CDR3 amino acids: CASSYARSDEQFF. The CDR3 DNA is TGTGCCAGCAGTTATGCCAGATCGGACGAGCAGTTCTTC.

This clone appeared once. CDR3 nucleotides: TGTGCCAGCAGTTTAAGGCCTAACAATGAGCAGTTCTTC. Residues: CASSLRPNNEQFF. This chain links TRBV27 with TRBJ2-1; D call uncertain. The CDR3 is 13 residues long. Trimming pared 2 bases from V and 5 bases from J, leaving 7 bases between. The germline V gene encodes CDR1 MNHEY and CDR2 SMNVEV (reference sequence).

This sequence joins TRBV2 and TRBJ2-7; TRBD2 matches 7 bases. The CDR3 spans 15 residues. Trimming cost V 3 bases and J 1 base; bases outside gene matches: 6. CDR1 and CDR2 (germline): SNHLY, FYNNEI. CDR3 nucleotide sequence: TGTGCCAGCAGTGAGGATACTAGCGTTTCCTACGAGCAGTACTTC. Translation gives CASSEDTSVSYEQYF.

The chain uses TRBV5-1 and TRBJ2-3; 14 positions match TRBD2. Losses at the gene ends were 4 bases for V and 2 bases for J; bases not matched to a gene: 3. In germline, CDR1 is SGHRS, CDR2 YFSETQ. This CDR3 has 16 amino acids. CDR3: CASSRLAGGITDTQYF. Written as DNA, the CDR3 is TGCGCCAGCAGCCGACTAGCGGGAGGGATCACAGATACGCAGTATTTT.

This chain connects TRBV27 to TRBJ2-7, with TRBD1 as a possible D gene (6 bases). Germline assignment: CDR1 MNHEY and CDR2 SMNVEV (reference sequence). This CDR3 comprises 13 residues. The germline V and J ends were trimmed by 3 bases and 7 bases, with 13 bases remaining between them. CDR3 region: CASSFQQGGEQYF. CDR3 in DNA: TGTGCCAGCAGTTTCCAACAGGGTGGAGAGCAGTACTTC.